The 20 T cell receptor beta chains below come from one sample, sequenced in a study of shared clonotypes between healthy human individuals. The naive CD8 fraction comprised CD45RO-negative cells positively selected for CCR7 and excluded terminally differentiated effector memory CD45RA+ cells. The repertoire was sequenced with immunoSEQ multiplex PCR; TCRdb's copy has only in-frame clones and lacks some. The sample contains millions of clones, around 96% of which appear only once. The sample was naive CD8+ T cells sorted from blood. These receptor sequences come from a man between 18 and 29 years old in good health.

This chain links TRBV29-1 with TRBJ1-2; 10 bases align to TRBD1. The CDR3 extends over 13 amino acids. Trimming removed 7 bases from V and 3 bases from J; junction bases left unmatched: 5. The germline V gene has CDR1 SQVTM and CDR2 ANQGSEA. CDR3 residues: CSAGTGVDYGYTF. The CDR3 DNA sequence: TGCAGCGCTGGGACAGGGGTAGACTATGGCTACACCTTC.

The chain combines TRBV28 with TRBJ2-2, with 7 nucleotides matching TRBD2. Trimming cost V 7 bases and J 5 bases; bases outside gene matches: 10. CDR3 size: 15 residues. Germline assignment: CDR1 MDHEN and CDR2 SYDVKM. The CDR3 DNA sequence: TGTGCCAGCATTACTCAGAGCGGGGAAACCGGGGAGCTGTTTTTT. Its protein is CASITQSGETGELFF.

Comment on this clone: Other DNA variants within this sample encode the same CDR3. V gene TRBV5-4 combines with J gene TRBJ2-7; D may be TRBD1 (5 bases). Per the germline V gene, CDR1 is SGHNT and CDR2 is YYREEE (reference sequence). V was shortened by 0 bases and J by 0 bases, with 10 bases between the two germline ends. This CDR3 has 15 amino acids. This chain's CDR3 is CASSLGQGSSYEQYF. CDR3 DNA: TGTGCCAGCAGCTTGGGTCAGGGCAGCTCCTACGAGCAGTACTTC.

This clone was detected once. J is TRBJ1-2 and V is TRBV11-2; D uncertain. Per germline, CDR1 SGHAT and CDR2 FQNNGV. V lost 1 base to trimming and J lost 4 bases, with 13 bases between them. This CDR3 has 15 residues. DNA for the CDR3: TGTGCCAGCAGCTTAGGCGTCGGGATACCCTATGGCTACACCTTC. This codes for CASSLGVGIPYGYTF.

This sequence joins TRBV6-5 and TRBJ2-7, with D possibly matching TRBD2 (7 bases). The CDR3 totals 15 residues. V was shortened by 7 bases and J by 2 bases, with 18 bases between the two germline ends. CDR1 is MNHEY, CDR2 SVGAGI, per germline. Here the CDR3 DNA reads TGTGCCAGCACCGCAGGGGAGGGGTGGCCCTACGAGCAGTACTTC. Translated, it gives CASTAGEGWPYEQYF.

The rearrangement links TRBV10-3 to TRBJ1-2; D not resolved. The CDR3 covers 11 residues. Trimming cost V 4 bases and J 7 bases, with 7 bases left between them. Per the germline V gene, CDR1 is ENHRY and CDR2 is SYGVKD. The CDR3 sequence: CAISGDRGYTF. Written as DNA, the CDR3 is TGTGCCATCAGTGGCGATCGTGGCTACACCTTC.

The rearrangement uses TRBV6-1 and TRBJ1-6, with TRBD1 as a possible D gene (6 bases). Trimming removed 2 bases at V and 7 bases at J, with 12 bases between. Germline V gene lookup returns CDR1 MNHNS and CDR2 SASEGT. This CDR3 spans 15 amino acids. CDR3 DNA: TGTGCCAGCAGTGAATGGGTACAGGGCAATTCACCCCTCCACTTT. Translated, it gives CASSEWVQGNSPLHF.

The chain employs TRBV5-1 and TRBJ1-1; D might be TRBD1 (6 bases). The germline V gene has CDR1 SGHRS and CDR2 YFSETQ. The V end was cut by 0 bases, the J end by 0 bases, with 6 bases between. The CDR3 sequence is 14 residues long. CDR3 sequence (DNA): TGCGCCAGCAGCTTGGGACAGGTGAACACTGAAGCTTTCTTT. Encoded protein: CASSLGQVNTEAFF.

As for this clone: The sample contains more than one DNA sequence encoding this CDR3. CDR3 region: CASSQVTGTEAFF. The CDR3, as DNA: TGCGCCAGCAGCCAAGTAACGGGGACTGAAGCTTTCTTT. The V and J genes are TRBV4-1 and TRBJ1-1; D gene ambiguous. The V gene's germline CDR1 is MGHRA and CDR2 YSYEKL. Trimming took 1 base from V and 5 from J, leaving 8 bases between them. The CDR3 length is 13 residues.

The chain uses TRBV27 and TRBJ1-2; 9 bases match TRBD1. The CDR3 sequence is 15 residues long. The germline V gene has CDR1 MNHEY and CDR2 SMNVEV (reference sequence). V dropped 6 bases and J dropped 7; count of bases not matched to a gene: 12. CDR3 in amino acids: CASRVTGTGSLGYTF. DNA for the CDR3: TGTGCCAGCAGAGTCACCGGGACAGGGTCTCTTGGCTACACCTTC.

The chain is built from TRBV6-5 and TRBJ2-4; D possibly corresponds to TRBD1 (6 bases). Germline CDR1 MNHEY, CDR2 SVGAGI. V lost 5 bases and J lost 1, with 12 bases in between. This CDR3 has 15 residues. CDR3 nucleotides: TGTGCCAGCAGTACAGGGAACCAGGCCAAAAACATTCAGTACTTC. Translation: CASSTGNQAKNIQYF.

The chain joins TRBV27 to TRBJ2-7; 10 bases are a match to TRBD1. Losses at the gene ends were 4 bases for V and 6 bases for J; bases not matched to a gene: 9. The CDR3 sequence is 15 residues long. Germline-derived CDR1 and CDR2 are MNHEY and SMNVEV (reference sequence). CDR3 in amino acids: CASSYTGTGVREQYF. CDR3 nucleotides: TGTGCCAGCAGTTACACCGGGACAGGGGTGCGCGAGCAGTACTTC.

Only a few counts were recorded for this clone. This same CDR3 is encoded by further DNA sequences in the sample. The chain employs TRBV6-5 and TRBJ2-3; D is undetermined. The CDR3 contains 14 residues. CDR1 and CDR2 (germline): MNHEY, SVGAGI. V shed 0 bases and J shed 4 bases, with 8 bases lying between them. DNA of the CDR3: TGTGCCAGCAGTTACTCGGAAGGGCCAGATACGCAGTATTTT. Translated, it gives CASSYSEGPDTQYF.

This clone was detected only once. V is TRBV25-1 and J is TRBJ1-1; no clear D gene. Germline values: CDR1 MGHDK, CDR2 SYGVNS. Deletions cut 4 bases from V and 7 bases from J, with 16 bases between. There are 14 residues in the CDR3. In nucleotides, the CDR3 is TGTGCCAGCAGTGCCCTCCTCACCTCCGGTGAAGCTTTCTTT. It is translated as CASSALLTSGEAFF.

V gene TRBV4-3 combines with J gene TRBJ1-2; 11 positions match TRBD1. Germline CDR1 reads LGHNA; CDR2 reads YSLEER. The length of the CDR3 is 17 residues. The trim removed 0 bases at V and 4 bases at J, leaving 7 bases unmatched. The CDR3 coding sequence is TGCGCCAGCAGCCAAGACCCCGGGGACAGGGGGACCTATGGCTACACCTTC. Translated, it gives CASSQDPGDRGTYGYTF.

CDR3 bases: TGTGCTAGTGGTTTGGTAACTAGCGACAGCTCCTACAATGAGCAGTTCTTC. Translated: CASGLVTSDSSYNEQFF. The V and J genes are TRBV12-5 and TRBJ2-1, with 7 bases that match TRBD2. This CDR3 is built from 17 residues. CDR1 is LGHNT, CDR2 FRNRAP, per germline. V shed 0 bases and J 0 bases; nucleotides not matched to a gene: 5. Variable domain in full (rest from reference TRBV12-5 and TRBJ2-1): DARVTQTPRHKVTEMGQEVTMRCQPILGHNTVFWYRQTMMQGLELLAYFRNRAPLDDSGMPKDRFSAEMPDATLATLKIQPSEPRDSAVYFCASGLVTSDSSYNEQFFGPGTRLTVL.

The rearrangement joins TRBV5-1 to TRBJ2-5; 8 bases match TRBD2. This CDR3 contains 15 residues. Germline-derived CDR1 and CDR2 are SGHRS and YFSETQ. Losses at the gene ends were 4 bases for V and 2 bases for J; bases not matched to a gene: 7. The CDR3 sequence: CASSGALAEQETQYF. The CDR3 DNA follows: TGCGCCAGCAGCGGGGCACTAGCGGAGCAAGAGACCCAGTACTTC.

The chain has TRBV4-1 and TRBJ2-1; D is perhaps TRBD1 or TRBD2 (5 bases each). The CDR3 loop spans 14 amino acids. Germline V gene data show CDR1 as MGHRA and CDR2 as YSYEKL. The V and J ends lost 5 bases and 8 bases respectively, with 16 bases between them. CDR3 amino acids: CASSWGKWGDEQFF. DNA of the CDR3: TGCGCCAGCAGCTGGGGGAAGTGGGGCGATGAGCAGTTCTTC.

Only one count was recorded for this clone. The genes are TRBV7-6 and TRBJ1-4; D is unclear. CDR3 size: 14 residues. V gave up 0 bases and J gave up 7 bases, with 9 bases separating them. Germline CDR1 reads SGHVS; CDR2 reads FNYEAQ. The CDR3 sequence: CASSLAVESEKLFF. CDR3 nucleotides: TGTGCCAGCAGCTTAGCGGTCGAGAGTGAAAAACTGTTTTTT.

This clone was seen a single time. This CDR3 is CASSLSPAGETQYF. The CDR3 DNA is TGTGCCAGCAGTTTATCCCCAGCAGGGGAGACCCAGTACTTC. The rearrangement joins TRBV27 to TRBJ2-5; a weak D match, TRBD1 (5 bases). The CDR3 length is 14 residues. Germline loops: CDR1 MNHEY, CDR2 SMNVEV (reference sequence). V was cut by 0 bases and J by 5 bases, with 10 bases left in between.